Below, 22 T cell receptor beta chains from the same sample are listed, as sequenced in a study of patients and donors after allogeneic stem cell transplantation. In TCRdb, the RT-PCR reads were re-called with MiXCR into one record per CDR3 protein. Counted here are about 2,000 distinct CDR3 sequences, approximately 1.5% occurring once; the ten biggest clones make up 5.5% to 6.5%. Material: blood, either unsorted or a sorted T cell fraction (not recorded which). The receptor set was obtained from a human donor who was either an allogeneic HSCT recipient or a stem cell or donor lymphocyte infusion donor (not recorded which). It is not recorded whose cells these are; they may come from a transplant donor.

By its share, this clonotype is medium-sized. CDR3 bases: TGCAGTGCCCCGGCGATTAGCGGGGGGGCCAGGAACGAGCAGTACGTC. Amino acid sequence: CSAPAISGGARNEQYV. The chain is built from TRBV20-1 and TRBJ2-7; TRBD2 matches 11 bases. The CDR3 is 16 residues long. After removal of 6 bases from V and 5 bases from J, the junction contained 15 bases not matched to a gene. CDR1 is DFQATT and CDR2 is SNEGSKA in the germline V gene (reference sequence).

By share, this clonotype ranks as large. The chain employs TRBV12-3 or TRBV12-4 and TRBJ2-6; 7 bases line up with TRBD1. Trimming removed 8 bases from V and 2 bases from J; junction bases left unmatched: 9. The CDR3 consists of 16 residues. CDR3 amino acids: CASFRQGVTGANVLTF. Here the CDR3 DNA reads TGTGCCAGCTTCCGGCAGGGGGTGACTGGGGCCAACGTCCTGACTTTC.

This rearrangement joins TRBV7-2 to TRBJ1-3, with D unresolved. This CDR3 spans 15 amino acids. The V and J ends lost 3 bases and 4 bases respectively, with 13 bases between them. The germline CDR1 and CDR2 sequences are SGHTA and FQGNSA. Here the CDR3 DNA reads TGTGCCAGCAGCTTCGGTCTGGGTGCGGGAAACACCATATATTTT. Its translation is CASSFGLGAGNTIYF.

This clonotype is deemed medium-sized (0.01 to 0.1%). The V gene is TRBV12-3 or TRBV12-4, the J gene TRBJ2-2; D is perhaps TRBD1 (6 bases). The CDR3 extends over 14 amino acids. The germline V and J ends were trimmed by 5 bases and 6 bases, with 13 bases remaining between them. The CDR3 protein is CASSLFTGSGELFF. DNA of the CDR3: TGTGCCAGCAGTCTCTTCACAGGGTCCGGGGAGCTGTTTTTT.

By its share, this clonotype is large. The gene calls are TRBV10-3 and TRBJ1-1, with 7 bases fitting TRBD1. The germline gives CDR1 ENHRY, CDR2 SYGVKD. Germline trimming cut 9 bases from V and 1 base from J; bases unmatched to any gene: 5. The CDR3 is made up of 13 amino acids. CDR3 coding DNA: TGTGCCATTACACAGGGGCCGAACACTGAAGCTTTCTTT. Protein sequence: CAITQGPNTEAFF.

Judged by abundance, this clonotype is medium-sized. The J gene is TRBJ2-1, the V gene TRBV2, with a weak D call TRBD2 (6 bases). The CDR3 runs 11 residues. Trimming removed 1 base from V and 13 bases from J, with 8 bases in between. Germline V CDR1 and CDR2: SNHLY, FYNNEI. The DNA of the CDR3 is TGTGCCAGCAGTGAAGTGGAGGGACAGTTCTTC. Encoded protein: CASSEVEGQFF.

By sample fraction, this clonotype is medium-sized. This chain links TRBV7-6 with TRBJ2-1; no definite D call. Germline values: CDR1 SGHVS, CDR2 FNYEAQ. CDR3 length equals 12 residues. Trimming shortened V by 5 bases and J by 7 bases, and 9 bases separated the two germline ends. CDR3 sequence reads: CASSRPQNEQFF. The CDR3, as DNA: TGTGCCAGCAGCCGACCCCAGAATGAGCAGTTCTTC.

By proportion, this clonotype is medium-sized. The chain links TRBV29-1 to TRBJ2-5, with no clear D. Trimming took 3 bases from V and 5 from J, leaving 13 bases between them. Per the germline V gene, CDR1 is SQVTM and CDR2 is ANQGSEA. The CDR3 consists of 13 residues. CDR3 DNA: TGCAGCGTTGACCCCGGCACTAAGGAGACCCAGTACTTC. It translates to CSVDPGTKETQYF.

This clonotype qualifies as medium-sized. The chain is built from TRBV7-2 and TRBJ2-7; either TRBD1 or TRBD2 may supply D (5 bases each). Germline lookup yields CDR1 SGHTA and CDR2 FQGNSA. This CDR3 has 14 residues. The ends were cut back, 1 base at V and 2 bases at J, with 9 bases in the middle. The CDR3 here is CASSLGRGAYEQYV. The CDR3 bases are TGTGCCAGCAGCTTAGGTCGAGGGGCCTACGAGCAGTACGTC.

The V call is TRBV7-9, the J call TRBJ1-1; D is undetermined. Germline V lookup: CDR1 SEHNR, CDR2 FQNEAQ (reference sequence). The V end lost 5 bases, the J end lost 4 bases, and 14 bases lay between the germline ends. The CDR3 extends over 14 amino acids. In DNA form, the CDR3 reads TGTGCCAGCAGCCCCCGGTGGGTGGGCACTGAAGCTTTCTTT. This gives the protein CASSPRWVGTEAFF.

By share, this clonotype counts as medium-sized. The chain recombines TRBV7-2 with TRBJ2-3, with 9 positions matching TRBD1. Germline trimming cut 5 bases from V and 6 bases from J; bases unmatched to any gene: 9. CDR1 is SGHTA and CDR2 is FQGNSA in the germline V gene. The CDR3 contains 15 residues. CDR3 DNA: TGTGCCAGCAGCACCTCCGGGACAGGGTTCGATACGCAGTATTTT. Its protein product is CASSTSGTGFDTQYF.

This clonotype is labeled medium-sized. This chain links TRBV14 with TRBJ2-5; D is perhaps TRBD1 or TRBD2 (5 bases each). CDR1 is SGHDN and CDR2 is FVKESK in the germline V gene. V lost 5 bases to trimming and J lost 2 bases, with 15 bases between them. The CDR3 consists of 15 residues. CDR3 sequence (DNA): TGTGCCAGCAGCGAGGGGCAGCCCCTTCAAGAGACCCAGTACTTC. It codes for CASSEGQPLQETQYF.

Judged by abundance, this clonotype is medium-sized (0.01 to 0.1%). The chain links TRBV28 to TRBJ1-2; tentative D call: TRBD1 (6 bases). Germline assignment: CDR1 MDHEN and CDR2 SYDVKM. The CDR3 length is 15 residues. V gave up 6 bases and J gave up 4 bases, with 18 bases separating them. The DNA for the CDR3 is TGTGCCAGCAGCTCACCGGGGGCGCTTGGCTATGGCTACACCTTC. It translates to CASSSPGALGYGYTF.

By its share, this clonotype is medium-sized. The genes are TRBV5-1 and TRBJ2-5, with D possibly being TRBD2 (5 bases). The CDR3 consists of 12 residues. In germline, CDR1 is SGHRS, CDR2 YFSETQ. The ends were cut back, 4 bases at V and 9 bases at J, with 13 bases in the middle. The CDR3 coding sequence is TGCGCCAGCAGCATAGCGCAGAGTGCCCAGTACTTC. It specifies CASSIAQSAQYF.

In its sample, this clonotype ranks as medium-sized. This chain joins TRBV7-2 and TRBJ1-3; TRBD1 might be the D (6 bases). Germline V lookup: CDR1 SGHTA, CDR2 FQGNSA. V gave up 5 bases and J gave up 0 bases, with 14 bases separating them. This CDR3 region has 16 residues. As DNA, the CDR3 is TGTGCCAGCAGCCCCACCCAGGGGAGCTCTGGAAACACCATATATTTT. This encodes CASSPTQGSSGNTIYF.

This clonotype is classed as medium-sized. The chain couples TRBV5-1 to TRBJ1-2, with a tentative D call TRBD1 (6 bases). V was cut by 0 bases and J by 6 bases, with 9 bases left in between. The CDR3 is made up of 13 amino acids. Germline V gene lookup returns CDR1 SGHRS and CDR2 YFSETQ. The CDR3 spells CASSLDRVNGYTF. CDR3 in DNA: TGCGCCAGCAGCTTGGACAGGGTCAATGGCTACACCTTC. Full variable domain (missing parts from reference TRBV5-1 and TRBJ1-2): KAGVTQTPRYLIKTRGQQVTLSCSPISGHRSVSWYQQTPGQGLQFLFEYFSETQRNKGNFPGRFSGRQFSNSRSEMNVSTLELGDSALYLCASSLDRVNGYTFGSGTRLTVV.

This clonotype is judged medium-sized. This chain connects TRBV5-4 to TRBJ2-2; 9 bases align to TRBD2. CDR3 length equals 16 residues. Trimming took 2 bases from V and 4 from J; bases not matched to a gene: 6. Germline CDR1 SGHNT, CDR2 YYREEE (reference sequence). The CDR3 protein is CASSFLAGYSTGELFF. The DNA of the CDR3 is TGTGCCAGCAGCTTTCTAGCGGGGTATAGCACCGGGGAGCTGTTTTTT.

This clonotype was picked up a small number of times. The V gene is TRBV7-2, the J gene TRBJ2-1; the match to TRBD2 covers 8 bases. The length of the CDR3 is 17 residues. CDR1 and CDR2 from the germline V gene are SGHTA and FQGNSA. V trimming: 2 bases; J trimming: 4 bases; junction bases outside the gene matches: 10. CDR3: CASSLPSGGGQYNEQFF. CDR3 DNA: TGTGCCAGCAGCTTACCCTCCGGCGGGGGGCAGTACAATGAGCAGTTCTTC.

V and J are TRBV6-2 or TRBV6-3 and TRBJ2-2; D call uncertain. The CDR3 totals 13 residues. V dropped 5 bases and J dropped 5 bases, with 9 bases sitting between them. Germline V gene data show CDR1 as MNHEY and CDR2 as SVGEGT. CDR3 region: CASSQFGTGELFF. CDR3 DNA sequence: TGTGCCAGCAGTCAATTCGGGACCGGGGAGCTGTTTTTT.

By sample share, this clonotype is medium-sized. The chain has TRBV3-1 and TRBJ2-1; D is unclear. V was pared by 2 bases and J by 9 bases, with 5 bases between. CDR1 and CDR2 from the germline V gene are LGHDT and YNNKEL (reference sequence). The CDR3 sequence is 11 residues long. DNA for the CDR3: TGTGCCAGCAGCCAAATGAGTGAGCAGTTCTTC. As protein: CASSQMSEQFF.

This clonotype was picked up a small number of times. The CDR3 DNA reads TGTGCCAGCAGTCGAGGCGTGAACTACGAGCAGTACGTC. Its protein is CASSRGVNYEQYV. This rearrangement joins TRBV28 to TRBJ2-7; D is unclear. Deletions cut 5 bases from V and 3 bases from J, with 11 bases between. Germline CDR1 reads MDHEN; CDR2 reads SYDVKM. The CDR3 consists of 13 residues.

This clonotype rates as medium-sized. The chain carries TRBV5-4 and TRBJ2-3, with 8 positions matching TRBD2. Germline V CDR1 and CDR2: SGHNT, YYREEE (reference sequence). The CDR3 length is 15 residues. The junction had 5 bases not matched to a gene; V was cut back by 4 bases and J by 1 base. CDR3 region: CASSPGLAGTDTQYF. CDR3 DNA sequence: TGTGCCAGCAGCCCCGGACTAGCAGGCACAGATACGCAGTATTTT.